This passage covers 4 T cell receptor beta chains from one sample sequenced in a study of T cells after posttransplantation cyclophosphamide. Using immunoSEQ multiplex PCR, the repertoire was profiled, and TCRdb retains in-frame clones only, with some absent. The repertoire holds some 47,000 clones, with 70% to 90% as singletons. The sequenced material came from PBMCs. These receptors were taken from a man aged 25 to 40 with a blood cancer, CMV-positive, and with a related stem cell donor.

The chain has TRBV2 and TRBJ2-4; weak D call: TRBD2 (6 bases). The ends were cut back, 4 bases at V and 8 bases at J, with 12 bases in the middle. The CDR3 runs 13 residues. Per the germline V gene, CDR1 is SNHLY and CDR2 is FYNNEI. DNA of the CDR3: TGTGCCAGCAGTGCGGAGACTAGGGACATTCAGTACTTC. Residues: CASSAETRDIQYF. Looking up the rest from reference TRBV2 and TRBJ2-4 gives the full variable domain: EPEVTQTPSHQVTQMGQEVILRCVPISNHLYFYWYRQILGQKVEFLVSFYNNEISEKSEIFDDQFSVERPDGSNFTLKIRSTKLEDSAMYFCASSAETRDIQYFGAGTRLSVL.

The V call is TRBV27, the J call TRBJ2-7; TRBD2 matches 8 bases. The CDR3 sequence is 13 residues long. Unmatched junction bases numbered 2, after V lost 5 bases and J lost 2 bases. CDR1 and CDR2 from the germline V gene are MNHEY and SMNVEV (reference sequence). The CDR3, as DNA: TGTGCCAGCAGTCACGGGGGGGCCTACGAGCAGTACTTC. Translation: CASSHGGAYEQYF.

V gene TRBV27 combines with J gene TRBJ2-1, with 10 bases matching TRBD1. The CDR3 has 15 amino acids. In germline, CDR1 is MNHEY, CDR2 SMNVEV (reference sequence). V dropped 5 bases and J dropped 4; count of bases not matched to a gene: 5. The CDR3 nucleotides are TGTGCCAGCAGTCTCCCGGGACAGGGGTACAATGAGCAGTTCTTC. This gives the protein CASSLPGQGYNEQFF.

The chain is built from TRBV28 and TRBJ1-1, with D possibly being TRBD1 (6 bases). This CDR3 is 14 amino acids long. Trimming pared 6 bases from V and 5 bases from J, leaving 16 bases between. CDR1 and CDR2 (germline): MDHEN, SYDVKM. As DNA, the CDR3 is TGTGCCAGCAGCACGGCGGGGGGCACGACTGAAGCTTTCTTT. Its protein product is CASSTAGGTTEAFF. Full variable domain (missing parts from reference TRBV28 and TRBJ1-1): DVKVTQSSRYLVKRTGEKVFLECVQDMDHENMFWYRQDPGLGLRLIYFSYDVKMKEKGDIPEGYSVSREKKERFSLILESASTNQTSMYLCASSTAGGTTEAFFGQGTRLTVV.